This entry lists 18 T cell receptor beta chains sequenced from one sample in a study of T cell responses to AZD1222 COVID-19 vaccine. Repertoires were generated with immunoSEQ multiplex PCR, while TCRdb's copy carries only in-frame clones and drops some. This sample carries approximately 100,000 clones, roughly 86% of them seen once, and the ten largest clones take about 3.1%. The sequencing used peripheral blood, collected 28 days after the second dose of the MenACWY control vaccine. All receptors come from an adult who received the MenACWY meningococcal vaccine as a control.

The chain recombines TRBV7-9 with TRBJ2-3, with 9 bases fitting TRBD1. Germline V gene lookup returns CDR1 SEHNR and CDR2 FQNEAQ (reference sequence). This CDR3 has 17 amino acids. V lost 4 bases and J lost 5; bases outside the gene matches: 13. The CDR3 spells CASSSTNSTGGQDTQYF. The DNA for the CDR3 is TGTGCCAGCAGCTCGACAAATTCCACAGGGGGCCAAGATACGCAGTATTTT.

The chain is built from TRBV6-5 and TRBJ2-7; 8 bases align to TRBD1. The CDR3 extends over 12 amino acids. Germline CDR1 is MNHEY and CDR2 is SVGAGI. V lost 8 bases to trimming and J lost 5 bases; unmatched junction nucleotides: 5. The CDR3 protein is CASWGQVNEQYF. CDR3 nucleotides: TGTGCCAGCTGGGGACAGGTCAACGAGCAGTACTTC.

V is TRBV2 and J is TRBJ2-2; weak D call: TRBD1 (5 bases). This CDR3 is built from 15 residues. V was cut by 6 bases and J by 4 bases, with 15 bases left in between. Germline V gene sequence: CDR1 SNHLY, CDR2 FYNNEI. The CDR3 reads CASRTLTEFTGELFF. The CDR3 DNA reads as TGTGCCAGCAGAACCCTGACAGAGTTCACCGGGGAGCTGTTTTTT.

The chain joins TRBV6-5 to TRBJ1-2, with TRBD1 matching over 8 bases. CDR3 size: 13 residues. Germline loops: CDR1 MNHEY, CDR2 SVGAGI. V was pared by 4 bases and J by 5 bases, with 3 bases of the junction left unmatched. The CDR3 region is CASSSGQGYGYTF. The CDR3 DNA follows: TGTGCCAGCAGTTCCGGACAGGGATATGGCTACACCTTC.

The chain is built from TRBV7-2 and TRBJ2-3, with 8 bases that match TRBD1. This CDR3 spans 14 amino acids. Germline lookup yields CDR1 SGHTA and CDR2 FQGNSA. V trimming: 5 bases; J trimming: 3 bases; junction bases outside the gene matches: 4. The CDR3 here is CASSPRQGTDTQYF. The CDR3 DNA follows: TGTGCCAGCAGCCCCCGACAGGGGACAGATACGCAGTATTTT. Drawing the rest from reference TRBV7-2 and TRBJ2-3, the complete variable domain is GAGVSQSPSNKVTEKGKDVELRCDPISGHTALYWYRQSLGQGLEFLIYFQGNSAPDKSGLPSDRFSAERTGGSVSTLTIQRTQQEDSAVYLCASSPRQGTDTQYFGPGTRLTVL.

DNA for the CDR3: TGTGCCAGTAGTAGGTTGGACAGGGGGTTAGGAGAGCAGTACTTC. This encodes CASSRLDRGLGEQYF. This chain uses TRBV19 with TRBJ2-7; 10 bases are a match to TRBD1. This CDR3 contains 15 residues. Germline V lookup: CDR1 LNHDA, CDR2 SQIVND (reference sequence). V lost 4 bases and J lost 7; bases outside the gene matches: 10. Variable domain in full (rest from reference TRBV19 and TRBJ2-7): DGGITQSPKYLFRKEGQNVTLSCEQNLNHDAMYWYRQDPGQGLRLIYYSQIVNDFQKGDIAEGYSVSREKKESFPLTVTSAQKNPTAFYLCASSRLDRGLGEQYFGPGTRLTVT.

The J gene is TRBJ2-7, the V gene TRBV30, with 13 nucleotides matching TRBD2. The CDR3 runs 15 residues. CDR1 and CDR2 (germline): GTSNPN, SVGIG (reference sequence). Unmatched junction bases numbered 12, after V lost 7 bases and J lost 6 bases. The CDR3 bases are TGTGCCTTAAAACTAGCGGGGGGGCTGGTCCCCGAGCAGTACTTC. It encodes CALKLAGGLVPEQYF.

This clone was recorded many times. V is TRBV27 and J is TRBJ2-3; TRBD2 is a possible D gene (5 bases). Per germline, CDR1 MNHEY and CDR2 SMNVEV (reference sequence). Deletions cut 5 bases from V and 4 bases from J, with 13 bases between. There are 14 residues in the CDR3. CDR3 protein: CASSLHTRADTQYF. CDR3 nucleotide sequence: TGTGCCAGCAGTCTACACACTAGAGCAGATACGCAGTATTTT.

The chain employs TRBV2 and TRBJ2-4, with 8 nucleotides matching TRBD1. The CDR3 is made up of 13 amino acids. CDR1 is SNHLY, CDR2 FYNNEI, per germline. Unmatched junction bases numbered 4, after V lost 9 bases and J lost 3 bases. The chain's CDR3 is CASEQGDKNIQYF. In DNA, the CDR3 is TGTGCCAGTGAACAGGGGGACAAAAACATTCAGTACTTC.

This chain uses TRBV5-6 with TRBJ2-1; TRBD1 is a possible D gene (6 bases). CDR3 size: 15 residues. V gave up 0 bases and J gave up 7 bases, with 14 bases separating them. Germline assignment: CDR1 SGHDT and CDR2 YYEEEE. Here the CDR3 reads CASSLVGQPWNEQFF. The DNA of the CDR3 is TGTGCCAGCAGCTTGGTAGGACAGCCATGGAATGAGCAGTTCTTC.

The chain links TRBV7-6 to TRBJ1-2; D is unclear. The CDR3 length is 13 residues. Germline values: CDR1 SGHVS, CDR2 FNYEAQ. Trimming stripped 2 bases from V and 2 bases from J, with 6 bases between. CDR3 loop: CASSLKANYGYTF. CDR3 DNA: TGTGCCAGCAGCTTAAAAGCGAACTATGGCTACACCTTC.

This chain uses TRBV10-3 with TRBJ1-5, with TRBD1 as a possible D gene (6 bases). This CDR3 spans 13 amino acids. Trimming took 4 bases from V and 4 from J, leaving 8 bases between them. Germline lookup yields CDR1 ENHRY and CDR2 SYGVKD. CDR3 residues: CAISADRNQPQHF. CDR3 nucleotide sequence: TGTGCCATCAGTGCTGACAGGAATCAGCCCCAGCATTTT.

The J gene is TRBJ2-3, the V gene TRBV5-1; D gene ambiguous. With 1 base removed from V and 1 base from J, the gap between germline ends came to 7 bases. The CDR3 totals 14 residues. Germline V gives CDR1 SGHRS, CDR2 YFSETQ. CDR3 DNA: TGCGCCAGCAGCTTGTCGGAACGCACAGATACGCAGTATTTT. The encoded protein is CASSLSERTDTQYF.

This chain connects TRBV29-1 to TRBJ1-2, with D uncertain. The CDR3 spans 12 residues. Germline V CDR1 and CDR2: SQVTM, ANQGSEA. Trimming took off 4 bases at V and 5 bases at J, with 11 bases between the two ends. CDR3 loop: CSVAVSTYGYTF. CDR3 nucleotides: TGCAGCGTTGCGGTCAGCACATATGGCTACACCTTC.

Written as DNA, the CDR3 is TGTGCCAGCAGTTTATGGTCTGTTTTTGGAGCTATGAACACTGAAGCTTTCTTT. Residues: CASSLWSVFGAMNTEAFF. The rearrangement uses TRBV27 and TRBJ1-1; D unclear. V was cut by 1 base and J by 0 bases, with 18 bases left in between. The CDR3 contains 18 residues. From germline, CDR1 is MNHEY and CDR2 SMNVEV (reference sequence).

This chain links TRBV18 with TRBJ2-7; tentative D call: TRBD1 (6 bases). This CDR3 region has 11 residues. Germline V gene sequence: CDR1 KGHSH, CDR2 LQKENI. The V gene lost 10 bases and the J gene lost 6 bases, with 13 bases spanning the gap. CDR3 coding DNA: TGTGCCACCGGTCTACAGGGCGAGCAGTACTTC. It yields the protein CATGLQGEQYF.

The chain combines TRBV12-3 or TRBV12-4 with TRBJ1-2, with 8 bases fitting TRBD1. This CDR3 spans 13 amino acids. V was clipped by 6 bases and J by 8 bases; unmatched bases: 8. CDR3 in amino acids: CASRLTGAGGYTF. CDR3 nucleotide sequence: TGTGCCAGCAGATTGACAGGGGCGGGAGGCTACACCTTC.

The chain links TRBV6-2 or TRBV6-3 to TRBJ1-4, with a tentative D call TRBD1 (5 bases). The germline V and J ends were trimmed by 5 bases and 7 bases, with 14 bases remaining between them. This CDR3 is built from 14 residues. Per the germline V gene, CDR1 is MNHEY and CDR2 is SVGEGT. The CDR3 DNA follows: TGTGCCAGCAGTCCCCCAGGGCAGCCTGAAAAACTGTTTTTT. Encoded protein: CASSPPGQPEKLFF.